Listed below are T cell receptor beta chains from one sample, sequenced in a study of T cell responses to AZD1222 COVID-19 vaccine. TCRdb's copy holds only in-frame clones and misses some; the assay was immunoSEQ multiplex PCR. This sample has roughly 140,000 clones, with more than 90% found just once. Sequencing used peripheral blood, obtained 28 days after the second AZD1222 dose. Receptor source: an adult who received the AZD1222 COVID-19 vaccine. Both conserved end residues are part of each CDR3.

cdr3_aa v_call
CASIGLSYEQYF TRBV6-5
CASSQDSINEKLFF TRBV18
CASSPPAGHVSYTF TRBV18
CASKQGATSQETQYF TRBV7-9
CASSLFGSVGGYTF TRBV5-4
CATSDHPDRGETEAFF TRBV24-1
CASSQDLSGRGRPAQYF TRBV3-1/TRBV3-2
CASSLGQRNTGELFF TRBV5-5
CASSFQGAAYEQYF TRBV28
CASSPPGGAARAFF TRBV3-1/TRBV3-2
CATSDYRQGSYGYTF TRBV24-1
CASSLAEPTSQFF TRBV5-1
CASSLLQGNTEAFF TRBV5-1
CASREGTGGSEQYF TRBV7-2
CASSLIGGGIQETQYF TRBV7-3
CATSDSGQGSNQPQHF TRBV24-1
CASSNPGPTTGELFF TRBV6-2/TRBV6-3
CASSPVDRGYQPQHF TRBV27
CASSIQGGTEAFF TRBV7-9
CASRRSGTASRNYEQYF TRBV19
CASSSNRAWTGELFF TRBV28
CASSTHRNNQPQHF TRBV19
CSVVDRAGEKLFF TRBV29-1
CASSPGTGYEKLFF TRBV7-9
CASSFREAGELFF TRBV12-3/TRBV12-4
CASSLKKRLAGVDTQYF TRBV5-4
CASSLEGKEEQFF TRBV5-6
CASGQTAASITADTQYF TRBV12-5
CASSKTGTTYEQYF TRBV9
CSGTGGSGQPQHF TRBV29-1
CASSETGTGVGSPLHF TRBV6-1
CASSRTGVSTDTQYF TRBV18
CATSDAGTGNEQYF TRBV24-1
CASSLRGSYEQYF TRBV6-5
CASSQDRPNEQFF TRBV3-1/TRBV3-2
CASSLTGQDSYEQYF TRBV18
CASSLNHRGPQHF TRBV7-2
CASSYRVSSYNSPLHF TRBV6-5
CATSRDNPRAQPQHF TRBV15
CASSSIGAASYEQYF TRBV5-6
CASSMAGQGLETQYF TRBV19
CASSPDGPGNSGNTIYF TRBV18